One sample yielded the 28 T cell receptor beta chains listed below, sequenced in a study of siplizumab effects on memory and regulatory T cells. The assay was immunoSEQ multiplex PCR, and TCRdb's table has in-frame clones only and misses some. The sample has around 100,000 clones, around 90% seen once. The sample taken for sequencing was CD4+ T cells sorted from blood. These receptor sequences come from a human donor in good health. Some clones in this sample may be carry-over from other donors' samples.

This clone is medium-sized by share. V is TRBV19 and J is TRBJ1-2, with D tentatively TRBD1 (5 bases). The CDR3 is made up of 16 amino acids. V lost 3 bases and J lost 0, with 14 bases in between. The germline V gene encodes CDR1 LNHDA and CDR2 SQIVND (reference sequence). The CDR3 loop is CASSMGRGAPNYGYTF. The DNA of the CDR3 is TGTGCCAGTAGTATGGGTCGAGGGGCCCCTAACTATGGCTACACCTTC.

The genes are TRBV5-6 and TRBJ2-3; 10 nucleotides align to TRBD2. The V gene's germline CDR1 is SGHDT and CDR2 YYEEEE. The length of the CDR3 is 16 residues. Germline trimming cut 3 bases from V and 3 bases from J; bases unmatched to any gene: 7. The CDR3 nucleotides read TGTGCCAGCAGCTCGACCAAGCGGGAGGGGACAGATACGCAGTATTTT. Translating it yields CASSSTKREGTDTQYF.

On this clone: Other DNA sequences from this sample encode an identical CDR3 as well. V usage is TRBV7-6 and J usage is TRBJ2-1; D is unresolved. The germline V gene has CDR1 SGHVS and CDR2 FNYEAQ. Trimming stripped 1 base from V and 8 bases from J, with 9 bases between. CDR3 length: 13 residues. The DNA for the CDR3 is TGTGCCAGCAGCTTAGTTATCCGAGATGAGCAGTTCTTC. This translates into CASSLVIRDEQFF.

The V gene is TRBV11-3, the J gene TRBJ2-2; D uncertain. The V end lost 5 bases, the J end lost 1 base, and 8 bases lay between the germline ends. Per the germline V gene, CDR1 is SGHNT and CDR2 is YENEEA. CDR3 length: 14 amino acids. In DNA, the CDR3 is TGTGCCAGCAGCCTAGGACGGAACACCGGGGAGCTGTTTTTT. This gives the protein CASSLGRNTGELFF. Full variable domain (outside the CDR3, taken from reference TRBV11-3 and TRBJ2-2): EAGVVQSPRYKIIEKKQPVAFWCNPISGHNTLYWYLQNLGQGPELLIRYENEEAVDDSQLPKDRFSAERLKGVDSTLKIQPAELGDSAVYLCASSLGRNTGELFFGEGSRLTVL.

The CDR3 region has the DNA TGCAGCGTTGCCAGGGGGCAGAATTCACCCCTCCACTTT. It codes for CSVARGQNSPLHF. V and J are TRBV29-1 and TRBJ1-6; 8 nucleotides align to TRBD1. V gave up 4 bases and J gave up 7 bases; unmatched junction bases: 3. Germline values: CDR1 SQVTM, CDR2 ANQGSEA. The CDR3 totals 13 residues.

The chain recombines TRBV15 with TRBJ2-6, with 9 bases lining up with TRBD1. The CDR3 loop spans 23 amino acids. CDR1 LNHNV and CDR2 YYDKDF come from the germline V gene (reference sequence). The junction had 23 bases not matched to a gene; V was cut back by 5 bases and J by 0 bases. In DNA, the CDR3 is TGTGCCACCAGCGCCACCTTCCGGGACAGGGATCAAAGCGACCCCTCTGGGGCCAACGTCCTGACTTTC. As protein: CATSATFRDRDQSDPSGANVLTF. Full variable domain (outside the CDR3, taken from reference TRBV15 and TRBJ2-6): DAMVIQNPRYQVTQFGKPVTLSCSQTLNHNVMYWYQQKSSQAPKLLFHYYDKDFNNEADTPDNFQSRRPNTSFCFLDIRSPGLGDTAMYLCATSATFRDRDQSDPSGANVLTFGAGSRLTVL.

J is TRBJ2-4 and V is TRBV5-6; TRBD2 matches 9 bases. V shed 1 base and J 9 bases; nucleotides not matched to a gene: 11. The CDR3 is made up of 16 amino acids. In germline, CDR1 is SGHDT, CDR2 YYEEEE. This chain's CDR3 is CASSLLTAGGPGIQYF. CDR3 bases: TGTGCCAGCAGCTTGTTAACAGCGGGAGGCCCCGGCATTCAGTACTTC.

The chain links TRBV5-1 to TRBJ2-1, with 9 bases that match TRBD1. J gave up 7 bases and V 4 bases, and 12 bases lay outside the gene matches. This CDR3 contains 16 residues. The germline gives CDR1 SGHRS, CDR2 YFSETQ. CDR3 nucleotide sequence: TGCGCCAGCAGCAGCCCCGGGACAGGGTCGGCGAATGAGCAGTTCTTC. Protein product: CASSSPGTGSANEQFF. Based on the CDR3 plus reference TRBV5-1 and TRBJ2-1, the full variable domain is KAGVTQTPRYLIKTRGQQVTLSCSPISGHRSVSWYQQTPGQGLQFLFEYFSETQRNKGNFPGRFSGRQFSNSRSEMNVSTLELGDSALYLCASSSPGTGSANEQFFGPGTRLTVL.

The CDR3: CASSDRLNTEAFF. The CDR3 bases are TGTGCCAGCAGTGACAGACTGAACACTGAAGCTTTCTTT. The chain is built from TRBV2 and TRBJ1-1, with no clear D. The CDR3 extends over 13 amino acids. Germline V CDR1 and CDR2: SNHLY, FYNNEI. V was clipped by 3 bases and J by 0 bases, with 5 bases between them.

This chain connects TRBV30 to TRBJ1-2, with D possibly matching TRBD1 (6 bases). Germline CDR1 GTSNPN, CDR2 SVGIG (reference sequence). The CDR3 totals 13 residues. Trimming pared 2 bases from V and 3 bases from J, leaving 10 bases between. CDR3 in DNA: TGTGCCTGGAGTCTAAACAGGGACTATGGCTACACCTTC. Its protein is CAWSLNRDYGYTF.

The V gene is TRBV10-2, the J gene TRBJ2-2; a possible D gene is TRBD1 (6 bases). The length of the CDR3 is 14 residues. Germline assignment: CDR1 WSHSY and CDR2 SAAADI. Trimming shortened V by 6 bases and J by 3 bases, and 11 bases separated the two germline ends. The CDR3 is CASRDRKYTGELFF. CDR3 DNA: TGCGCCAGCAGGGACAGAAAGTACACCGGGGAGCTGTTTTTT.

The DNA of the CDR3 is TGTGCCAGCAGCCGACTACAGGGGATGAACACTGAAGCTTTCTTT. Its translation: CASSRLQGMNTEAFF. This chain links TRBV6-5 with TRBJ1-1, with TRBD1 matching over 7 bases. CDR3 length equals 15 residues. CDR1 is MNHEY and CDR2 is SVGAGI in the germline V gene. With 6 bases clipped from V and 0 bases from J, the junction kept 7 bases outside the gene matches.

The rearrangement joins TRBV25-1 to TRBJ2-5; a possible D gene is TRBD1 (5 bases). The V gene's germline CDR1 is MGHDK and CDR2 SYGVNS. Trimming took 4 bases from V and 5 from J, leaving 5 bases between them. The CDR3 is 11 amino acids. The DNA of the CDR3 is TGTGCCAGCAGTGCAGGGGAGACCCAGTACTTC. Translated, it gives CASSAGETQYF.

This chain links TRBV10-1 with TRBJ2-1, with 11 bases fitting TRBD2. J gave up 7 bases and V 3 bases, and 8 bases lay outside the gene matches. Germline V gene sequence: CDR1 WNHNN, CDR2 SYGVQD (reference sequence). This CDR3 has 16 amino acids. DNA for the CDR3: TGCGCCAGCAGTGATGGGCTAGCGGGAGGACAGAATGAGCAGTTCTTC. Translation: CASSDGLAGGQNEQFF.

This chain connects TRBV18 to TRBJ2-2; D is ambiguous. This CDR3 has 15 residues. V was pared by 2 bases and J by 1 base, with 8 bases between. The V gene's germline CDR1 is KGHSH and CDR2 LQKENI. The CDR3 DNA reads TGTGCCAGCTCACCATTAGTTGAGAACACCGGGGAGCTGTTTTTT. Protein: CASSPLVENTGELFF.

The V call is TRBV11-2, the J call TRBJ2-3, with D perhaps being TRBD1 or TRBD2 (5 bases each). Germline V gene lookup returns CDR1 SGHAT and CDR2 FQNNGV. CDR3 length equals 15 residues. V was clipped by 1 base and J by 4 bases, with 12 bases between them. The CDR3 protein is CASSLVGGDADTQYF. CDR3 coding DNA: TGTGCCAGCAGCTTAGTAGGTGGGGACGCAGATACGCAGTATTTT.

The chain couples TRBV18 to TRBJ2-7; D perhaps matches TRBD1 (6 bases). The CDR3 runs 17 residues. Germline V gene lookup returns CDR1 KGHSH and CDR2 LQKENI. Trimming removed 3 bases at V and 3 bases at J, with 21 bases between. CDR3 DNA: TGTGCCAGCTCACCGGGGTTGGGGCAGGGGCGAAACTACGAGCAGTACTTC. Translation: CASSPGLGQGRNYEQYF.

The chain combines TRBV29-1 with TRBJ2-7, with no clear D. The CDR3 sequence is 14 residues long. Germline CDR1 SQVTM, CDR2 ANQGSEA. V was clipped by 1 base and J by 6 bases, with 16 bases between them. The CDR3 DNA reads TGCAGCGTTGAAGGAGGCCCGCGAGGAAGCGAGCAGTACTTC. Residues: CSVEGGPRGSEQYF.

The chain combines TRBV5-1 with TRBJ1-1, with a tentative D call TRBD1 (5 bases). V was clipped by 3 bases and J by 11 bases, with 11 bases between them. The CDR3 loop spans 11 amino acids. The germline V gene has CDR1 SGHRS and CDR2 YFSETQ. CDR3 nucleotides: TGCGCCAGCAGCTCCGGGACTAGGGCTTTCTTT. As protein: CASSSGTRAFF.

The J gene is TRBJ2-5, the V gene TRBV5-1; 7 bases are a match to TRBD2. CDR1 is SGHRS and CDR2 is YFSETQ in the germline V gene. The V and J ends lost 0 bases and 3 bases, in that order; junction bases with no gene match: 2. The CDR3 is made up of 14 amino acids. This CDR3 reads CASSLVLAEETQYF. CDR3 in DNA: TGCGCCAGCAGCTTGGTCCTAGCGGAAGAGACCCAGTACTTC.

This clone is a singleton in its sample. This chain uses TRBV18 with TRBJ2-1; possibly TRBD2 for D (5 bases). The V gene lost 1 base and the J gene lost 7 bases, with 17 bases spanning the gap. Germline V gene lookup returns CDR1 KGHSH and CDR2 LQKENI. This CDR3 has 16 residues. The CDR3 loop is CASSPQPDSEVNEQFF. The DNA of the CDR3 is TGTGCCAGCTCACCACAGCCTGATTCGGAGGTGAATGAGCAGTTCTTC. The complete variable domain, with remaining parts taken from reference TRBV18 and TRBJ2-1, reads NAGVMQNPRHLVRRRGQEARLRCSPMKGHSHVYWYRQLPEEGLKFMVYLQKENIIDESGMPKERFSAEFPKEGPSILRIQQVVRGDSAAYFCASSPQPDSEVNEQFFGPGTRLTVL.

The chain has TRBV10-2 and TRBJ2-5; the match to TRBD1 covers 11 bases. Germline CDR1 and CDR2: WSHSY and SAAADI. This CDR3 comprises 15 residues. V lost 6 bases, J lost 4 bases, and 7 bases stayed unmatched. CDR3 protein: CASRAGTGGGETQYF. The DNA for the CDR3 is TGCGCCAGCAGGGCTGGGACAGGGGGAGGAGAGACCCAGTACTTC.

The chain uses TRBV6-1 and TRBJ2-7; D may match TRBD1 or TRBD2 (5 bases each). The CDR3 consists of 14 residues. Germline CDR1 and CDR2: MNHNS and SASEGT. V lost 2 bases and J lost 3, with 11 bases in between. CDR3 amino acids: CASSEMLGVYEQYF. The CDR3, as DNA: TGTGCCAGCAGTGAAATGTTGGGGGTCTACGAGCAGTACTTC.

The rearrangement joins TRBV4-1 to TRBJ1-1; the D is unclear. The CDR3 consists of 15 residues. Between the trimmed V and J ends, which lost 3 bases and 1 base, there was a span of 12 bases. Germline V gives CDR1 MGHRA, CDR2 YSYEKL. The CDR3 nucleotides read TGCGCCAGCAGCCAGCCAGGTTACACGAACACTGAAGCTTTCTTT. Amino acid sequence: CASSQPGYTNTEAFF.

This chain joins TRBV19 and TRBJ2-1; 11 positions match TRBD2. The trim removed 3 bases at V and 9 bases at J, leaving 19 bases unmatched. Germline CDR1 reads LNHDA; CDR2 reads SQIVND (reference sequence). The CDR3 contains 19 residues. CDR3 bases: TGTGCCAGTAGTATTCCCCCCTCCCTGCTAGCGGGAGGTCTGAGTGAGCAGTTCTTC. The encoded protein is CASSIPPSLLAGGLSEQFF. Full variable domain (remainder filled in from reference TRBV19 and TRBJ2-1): DGGITQSPKYLFRKEGQNVTLSCEQNLNHDAMYWYRQDPGQGLRLIYYSQIVNDFQKGDIAEGYSVSREKKESFPLTVTSAQKNPTAFYLCASSIPPSLLAGGLSEQFFGPGTRLTVL.

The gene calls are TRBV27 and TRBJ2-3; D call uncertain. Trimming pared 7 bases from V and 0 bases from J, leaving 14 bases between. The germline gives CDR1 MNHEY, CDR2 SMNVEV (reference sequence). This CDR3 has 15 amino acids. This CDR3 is CASNVWASSTDTQYF. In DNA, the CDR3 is TGTGCCAGCAACGTCTGGGCATCTAGCACAGATACGCAGTATTTT.

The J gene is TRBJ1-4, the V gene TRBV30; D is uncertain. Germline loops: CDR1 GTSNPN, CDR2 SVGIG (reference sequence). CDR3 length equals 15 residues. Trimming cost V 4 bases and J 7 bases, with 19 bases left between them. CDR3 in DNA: TGTGCCTGGAACCCGGGGTTAAAGGCGGCTGAAAAACTGTTTTTT. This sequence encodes CAWNPGLKAAEKLFF. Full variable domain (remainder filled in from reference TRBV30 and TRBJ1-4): SQTIHQWPATLVQPVGSPLSLECTVEGTSNPNLYWYRQAAGRGLQLLFYSVGIGQISSEVPQNLSASRPQDRQFILSSKKLLLSDSGFYLCAWNPGLKAAEKLFFGSGTQLSVL.

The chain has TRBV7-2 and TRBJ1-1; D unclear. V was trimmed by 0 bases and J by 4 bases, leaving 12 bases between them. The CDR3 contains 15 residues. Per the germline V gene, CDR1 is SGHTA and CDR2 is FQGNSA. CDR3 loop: CASSLASRTTTEAFF. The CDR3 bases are TGTGCCAGCAGCTTAGCCTCTAGGACTACCACTGAAGCTTTCTTT.